The rows below give T cell receptor beta chains drawn from one sample of a study of cytomegalovirus exposure and HLA in healthy donors. The protocol was immunoSEQ multiplex PCR, while the TCRdb copy is restricted to in-frame clones and leaves out a portion. The sample lists about 190,000 clones, roughly 80% seen once, with less than 3% in the top ten. Material for sequencing was PBMCs. These receptor sequences come from a male donor in good health and CMV-seronegative. CDR3s include the opening cysteine and the closing phenylalanine or tryptophan. A D gene is named only where the DNA matches it firmly. A row's size may be missing; if present it is once, few, many or a size class.

- TRBD2 TRBJ2-7 TRBV9 CASSVELRGVEQYF TGTGCCAGCAGCGTAGAGTTGCGGGGGGTTGAGCAGTACTTC
- - TRBJ2-7 TRBV13 CASSGPGEVHEQYF TGTGCCAGCAGCGGGCCGGGAGAAGTCCACGAGCAGTACTTC
- - TRBJ2-5 TRBV19 CASSMSSEKGWETQYF TGTGCCAGTAGTATGTCTAGCGAAAAGGGGTGGGAGACCCAGTACTTC
- - TRBJ2-7 TRBV9 CASSVGLTVREQYF TGTGCCAGCAGCGTAGGCCTGACAGTACGCGAGCAGTACTTC
- TRBD1 TRBJ2-3 TRBV6-4 CASSADRESTDTQYF TGTGCCAGCAGTGCCGACAGGGAAAGCACAGATACGCAGTATTTT
- TRBD1 TRBJ1-1 TRBV18 CASSAGQGNTEAFF TGTGCCAGCTCAGCCGGACAGGGGAACACTGAAGCTTTCTTT
once TRBD1 TRBJ2-7 TRBV6-5 CASRLSGDSSYEQYF TGTGCCAGCAGACTATCAGGGGACAGCTCCTACGAGCAGTACTTC
few - TRBJ1-2 TRBV5-6 CASTLGRGAKGYTF TGTGCCAGCACGTTAGGAAGGGGCGCAAAGGGCTACACCTTC
- - TRBJ2-5 TRBV7-2 CASSPVDSRVRETQYF TGTGCCAGCAGCCCGGTAGACAGTAGGGTTCGGGAGACCCAGTACTTC
few TRBD1 TRBJ1-1 TRBV28 CASSIGGFAFF TGTGCCAGCAGTATAGGGGGCTTCGCTTTCTTT
- TRBD2 TRBJ2-7 TRBV2 CASSERTSGSLKQYF TGTGCCAGCAGTGAAAGGACTAGCGGTTCTCTAAAGCAGTACTTC
- TRBD1 TRBJ2-2 TRBV5-8 CASRQSGQVTGELFF TGTGCCAGCAGGCAGTCGGGACAGGTGACCGGGGAGCTGTTTTTT
- TRBD2 TRBJ2-7 TRBV7-6 CASSLEVGGGPGNEQYF TGTGCCAGCAGCTTAGAGGTCGGGGGAGGGCCCGGTAACGAGCAGTACTTC
- - TRBJ1-4 TRBV5-1 CASSLAGGPEKLFF TGCGCCAGCAGCTTGGCGGGGGGGCCGGAAAAACTGTTTTTT
once - TRBJ1-6 TRBV18 CASSPNQNSPLHF TGTGCCAGCTCACCAAATCAAAATTCACCCCTCCACTTT
- TRBD2 TRBJ2-1 TRBV4-2 CASSQSGGGSSYNEQFF TGTGCCAGCAGCCAAAGCGGGGGGGGCAGCTCCTACAATGAGCAGTTCTTC
few TRBD1 TRBJ1-5 TRBV29-1 CSGQQGAGQPQHF TGCAGCGGACAACAGGGGGCGGGTCAGCCCCAGCATTTT
once - TRBJ2-1 TRBV7-3 CASSPGVSSYNEQFF TGTGCCAGCAGCCCGGGAGTGAGCTCCTACAATGAGCAGTTCTTC
- - TRBJ1-5 TRBV10-3 CAISAAGGGGQPQHF TGTGCCATCAGCGCGGCCGGGGGAGGCGGACAGCCCCAGCATTTT
- - TRBJ2-7 TRBV15 CATSRDRAQGNEQYF TGTGCCACCAGCAGAGATAGGGCGCAGGGGAACGAGCAGTACTTC
- - TRBJ2-7 TRBV4-1 CASSSRDGRSYEQYF TGCGCCAGCAGCTCGCGGGACGGCCGATCCTACGAGCAGTACTTC
- - TRBJ1-2 TRBV6-5 CASCRRGYGYTF TGTGCCAGCTGTAGGAGGGGCTATGGCTACACCTTC
once - TRBJ2-7 TRBV5-1 CASSLGQNYEQYF TGCGCCAGCAGCTTGGGACAAAACTACGAGCAGTACTTC
- - TRBJ1-4 TRBV6-5 CASSLRSDEKLFF TGTGCCAGCAGTTTAAGATCAGATGAAAAACTGTTTTTT
- - TRBJ1-4 TRBV19 CASSIVRGELFF TGTGCCAGTAGTATAGTCCGGGGGGAACTGTTTTTT
- - TRBJ1-2 TRBV6-1 CASSESGIYGYTF TGTGCCAGCAGCGAGTCAGGGATTTATGGCTACACCTTC
- - TRBJ1-1 TRBV4-3 CASSQAYRGTEAFF TGCGCCAGCAGCCAGGCCTACCGGGGGACTGAAGCTTTCTTT
- TRBD1 TRBJ2-7 TRBV28 CASSLGTGGSYEQYF TGTGCCAGCAGTCTCGGGACAGGGGGATCCTACGAGCAGTACTTC
- TRBD2 TRBJ2-2 TRBV5-4 CASRGTSGRGTGELFF TGTGCCAGCAGAGGGACTAGCGGGAGAGGCACCGGGGAGCTGTTTTTT
- TRBD1 TRBJ2-7 TRBV14 CASSRQGYEQYF TGTGCCAGCAGCCGACAGGGGTACGAGCAGTACTTC
- TRBD2 TRBJ2-3 TRBV7-3 CASSLRGGLAGAGDTQYF TGTGCCAGCAGCTTACGGGGGGGACTAGCGGGGGCGGGAGATACGCAGTATTTT
- - TRBJ2-4 TRBV6-6 CASSQDYPPAKNIQYF TGTGCCAGCAGTCAGGACTATCCACCAGCCAAAAACATTCAGTACTTC
- - TRBJ2-7 TRBV7-6 CASGQFSYEQYF TGTGCCAGCGGACAGTTCTCCTACGAGCAGTACTTC
few - TRBJ1-1 TRBV10-3 CAIRDSLNTEAFF TGTGCCATCAGGGACAGTTTGAACACTGAAGCTTTCTTT
- TRBD1 TRBJ1-5 TRBV4-2 CASSHPGTDYSNQPQHF TGTGCCAGCAGCCATCCCGGGACAGATTATAGCAATCAGCCCCAGCATTTT
- - TRBJ2-7 TRBV7-9 CASSSDWSSYEQYF TGTGCCAGCAGCTCGGACTGGAGCTCCTACGAGCAGTACTTC
- - TRBJ2-1 TRBV7-3 CASSSGVYNEQFF TGTGCCAGCAGCTCCGGGGTTTACAATGAGCAGTTCTTC
- - TRBJ2-2 TRBV5-1 CASQLNPRDTGELFF TGCGCCAGCCAGCTAAACCCCCGGGACACCGGGGAGCTGTTTTTT
- - TRBJ2-5 TRBV7-2 CASSFSTVGTQYF TGTGCCAGCAGCTTCTCGACTGTCGGGACCCAGTACTTC
few - TRBJ1-2 TRBV6-5 CASSYSPLEGYTF TGTGCCAGCAGTTACTCCCCCCTGGAGGGCTACACCTTC
- - TRBJ1-1 TRBV7-6 CASSLGGGRGRSGITEAFF TGTGCCAGCAGCTTAGGAGGAGGGCGGGGCCGGTCTGGTATCACTGAAGCTTTCTTT
- - TRBJ2-5 TRBV7-3 CASSLGGALETQYF TGTGCCAGCAGCTTAGGGGGGGCCTTAGAGACCCAGTACTTC
- - TRBJ1-5 TRBV30 CAWSNPVSFRQPQHF TGTGCCTGGAGTAACCCTGTGAGTTTCCGTCAGCCCCAGCATTTT
- - TRBJ2-5 TRBV6-5 CASSYRGSRQETQYF TGTGCCAGCAGTTACAGGGGGTCGCGGCAAGAGACCCAGTACTTC